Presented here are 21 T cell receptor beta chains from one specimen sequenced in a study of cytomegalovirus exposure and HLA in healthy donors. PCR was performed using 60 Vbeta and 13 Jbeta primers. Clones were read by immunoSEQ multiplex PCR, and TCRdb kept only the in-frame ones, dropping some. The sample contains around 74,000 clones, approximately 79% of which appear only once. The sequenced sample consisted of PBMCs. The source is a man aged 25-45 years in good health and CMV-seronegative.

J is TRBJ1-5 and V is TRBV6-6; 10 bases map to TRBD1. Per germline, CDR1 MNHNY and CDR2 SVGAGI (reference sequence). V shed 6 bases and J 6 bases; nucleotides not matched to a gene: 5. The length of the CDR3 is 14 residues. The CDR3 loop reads CASSLGTGAQPQHF. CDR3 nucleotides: TGTGCCAGCAGCCTCGGGACAGGGGCTCAGCCCCAGCATTTT.

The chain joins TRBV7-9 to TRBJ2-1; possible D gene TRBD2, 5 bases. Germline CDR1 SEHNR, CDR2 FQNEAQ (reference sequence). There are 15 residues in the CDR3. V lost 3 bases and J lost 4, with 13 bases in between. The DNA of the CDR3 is TGTGCCAGCAGCTTCCGAGAGGGCGGGTACAATGAGCAGTTCTTC. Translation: CASSFREGGYNEQFF.

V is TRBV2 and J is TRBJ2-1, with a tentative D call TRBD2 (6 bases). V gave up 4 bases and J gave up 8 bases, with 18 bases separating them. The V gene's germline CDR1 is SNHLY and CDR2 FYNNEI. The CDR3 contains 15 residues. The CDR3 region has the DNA TGTGCCAGCAGTGTCCGGAGGGCGGCGGACGATGAGCAGTTCTTC. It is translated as CASSVRRAADDEQFF.

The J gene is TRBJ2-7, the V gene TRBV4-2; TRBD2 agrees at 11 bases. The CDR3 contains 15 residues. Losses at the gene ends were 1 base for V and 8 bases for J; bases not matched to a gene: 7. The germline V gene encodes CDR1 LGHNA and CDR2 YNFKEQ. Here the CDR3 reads CASSQVSGGAAQQYF. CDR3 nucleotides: TGTGCCAGCAGCCAAGTTAGCGGGGGGGCAGCCCAGCAGTACTTC.

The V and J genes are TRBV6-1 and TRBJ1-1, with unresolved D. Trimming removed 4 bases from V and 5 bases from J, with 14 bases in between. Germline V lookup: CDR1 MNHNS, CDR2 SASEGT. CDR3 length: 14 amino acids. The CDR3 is CASSGRAARTEAFF. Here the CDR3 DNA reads TGTGCCAGCAGTGGGAGGGCTGCACGGACTGAAGCTTTCTTT.

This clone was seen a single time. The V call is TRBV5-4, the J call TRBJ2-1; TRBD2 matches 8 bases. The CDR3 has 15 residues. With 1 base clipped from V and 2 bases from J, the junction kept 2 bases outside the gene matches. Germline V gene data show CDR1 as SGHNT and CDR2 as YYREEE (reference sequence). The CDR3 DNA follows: TGTGCCAGCAGCTTGCCAGCGGGGGCCTACAATGAGCAGTTCTTC. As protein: CASSLPAGAYNEQFF.

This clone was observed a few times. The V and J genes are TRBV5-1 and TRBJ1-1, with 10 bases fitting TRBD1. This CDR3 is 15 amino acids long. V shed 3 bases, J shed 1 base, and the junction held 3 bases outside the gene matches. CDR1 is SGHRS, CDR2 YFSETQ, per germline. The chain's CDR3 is CASSSGQGSNTEAFF. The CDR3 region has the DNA TGCGCCAGCAGCTCGGGACAGGGGTCGAACACTGAAGCTTTCTTT.

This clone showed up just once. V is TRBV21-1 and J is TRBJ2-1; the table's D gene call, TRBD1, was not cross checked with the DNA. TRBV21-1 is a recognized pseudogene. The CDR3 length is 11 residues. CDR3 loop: CVNRPYNEQFF. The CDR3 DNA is TGTGTAAACAGACCCTACAATGAGCAGTTCTTC.

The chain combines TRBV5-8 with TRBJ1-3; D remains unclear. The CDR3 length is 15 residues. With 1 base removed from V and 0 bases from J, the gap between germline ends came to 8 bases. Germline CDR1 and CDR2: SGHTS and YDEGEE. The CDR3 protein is CASSLSKSSGNTIYF. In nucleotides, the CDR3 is TGTGCCAGCAGCTTGTCGAAGAGCTCTGGAAACACCATATATTTT.

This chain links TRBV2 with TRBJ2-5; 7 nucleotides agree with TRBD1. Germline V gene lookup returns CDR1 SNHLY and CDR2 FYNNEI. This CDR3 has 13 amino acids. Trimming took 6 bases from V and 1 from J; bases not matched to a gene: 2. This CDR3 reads CASRTGFQETQYF. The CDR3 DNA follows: TGTGCCAGCAGGACAGGGTTCCAAGAGACCCAGTACTTC.

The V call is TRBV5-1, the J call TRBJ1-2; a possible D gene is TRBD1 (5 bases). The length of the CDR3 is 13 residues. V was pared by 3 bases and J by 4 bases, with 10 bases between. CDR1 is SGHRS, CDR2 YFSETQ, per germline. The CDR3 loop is CASSSDTTYGYTF. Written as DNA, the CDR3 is TGCGCCAGCAGCTCGGACACCACCTATGGCTACACCTTC.

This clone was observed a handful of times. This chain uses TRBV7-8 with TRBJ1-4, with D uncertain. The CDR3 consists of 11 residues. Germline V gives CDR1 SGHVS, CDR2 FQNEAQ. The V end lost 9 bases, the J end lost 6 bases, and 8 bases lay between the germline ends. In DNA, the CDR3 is TGTGCCAGTGGGCGGGATGAAAAACTGTTTTTT. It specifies CASGRDEKLFF.

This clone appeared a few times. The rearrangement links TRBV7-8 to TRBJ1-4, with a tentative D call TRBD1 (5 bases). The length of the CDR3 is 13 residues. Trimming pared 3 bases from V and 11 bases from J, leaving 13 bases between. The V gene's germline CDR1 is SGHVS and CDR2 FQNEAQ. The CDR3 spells CASSFRESGKLFF. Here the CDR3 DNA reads TGTGCCAGCAGCTTCAGGGAATCTGGGAAACTGTTTTTT.

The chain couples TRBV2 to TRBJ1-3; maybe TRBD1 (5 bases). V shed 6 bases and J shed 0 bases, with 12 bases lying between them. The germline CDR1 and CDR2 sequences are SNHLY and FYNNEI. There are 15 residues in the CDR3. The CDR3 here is CASSPQGGSGNTIYF. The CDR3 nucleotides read TGTGCCAGCAGCCCTCAGGGAGGCTCTGGAAACACCATATATTTT.

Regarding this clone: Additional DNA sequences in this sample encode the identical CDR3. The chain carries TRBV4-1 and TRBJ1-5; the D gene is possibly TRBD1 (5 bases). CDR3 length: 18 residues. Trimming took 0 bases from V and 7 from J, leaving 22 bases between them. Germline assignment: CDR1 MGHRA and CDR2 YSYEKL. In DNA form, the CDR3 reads TGCGCCAGCAGCCAAGACCGCACTTTCTCCTTGGGGGGGCAGCCCCAGCATTTT. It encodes CASSQDRTFSLGGQPQHF.

This CDR3 is CSVPSQGHTGELFF. The CDR3 bases are TGCAGCGTTCCTTCCCAGGGGCACACCGGGGAGCTGTTTTTT. The chain employs TRBV29-1 and TRBJ2-2; weak D call: TRBD1 (6 bases). Germline V gene sequence: CDR1 SQVTM, CDR2 ANQGSEA. The CDR3 consists of 14 residues. Trimming cost V 5 bases and J 3 bases, with 13 bases left between them.

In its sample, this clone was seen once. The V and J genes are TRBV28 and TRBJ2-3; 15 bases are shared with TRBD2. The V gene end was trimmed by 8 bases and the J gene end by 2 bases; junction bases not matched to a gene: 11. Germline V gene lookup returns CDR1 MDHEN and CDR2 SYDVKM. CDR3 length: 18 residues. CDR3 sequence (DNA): TGTGCCAGCTCCGGACTAGCGGGAGGGGCGGGAACCACAGATACGCAGTATTTT. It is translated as CASSGLAGGAGTTDTQYF.

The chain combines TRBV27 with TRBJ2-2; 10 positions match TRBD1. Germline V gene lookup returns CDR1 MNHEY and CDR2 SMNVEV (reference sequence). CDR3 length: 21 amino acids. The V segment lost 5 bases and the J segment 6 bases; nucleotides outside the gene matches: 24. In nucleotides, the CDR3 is TGTGCCAGCAGTCTTGGGGCGAAGTTATCAATTCGGACAGGGGGAGCCGGGGAGCTGTTTTTT. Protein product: CASSLGAKLSIRTGGAGELFF.

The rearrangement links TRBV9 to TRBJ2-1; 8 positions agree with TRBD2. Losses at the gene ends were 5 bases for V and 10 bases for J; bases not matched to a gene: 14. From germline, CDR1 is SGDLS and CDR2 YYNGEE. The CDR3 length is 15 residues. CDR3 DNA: TGTGCCAGCAGTAACAGCGGGGGTTCCTTTCGGGAGCAGTTCTTC. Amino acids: CASSNSGGSFREQFF.

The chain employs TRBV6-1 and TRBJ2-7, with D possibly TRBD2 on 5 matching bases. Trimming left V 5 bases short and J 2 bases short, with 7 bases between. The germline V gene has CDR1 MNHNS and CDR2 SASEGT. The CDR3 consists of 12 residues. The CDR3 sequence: CASSSRAYEQYF. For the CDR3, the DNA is TGTGCCAGCAGTTCGAGGGCCTACGAGCAGTACTTC.

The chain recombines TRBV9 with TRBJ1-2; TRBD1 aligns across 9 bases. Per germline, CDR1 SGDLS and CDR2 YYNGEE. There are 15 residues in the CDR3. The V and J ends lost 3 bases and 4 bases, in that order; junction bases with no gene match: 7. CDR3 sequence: CASSALDRGFYGYTF. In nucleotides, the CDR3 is TGTGCCAGCAGCGCCCTAGACAGGGGGTTCTATGGCTACACCTTC.